Listed here are 8 T cell receptor beta chains from one sample, sequenced in a study of blood T cell repertoires in COVID-19. Using immunoSEQ multiplex PCR, the repertoire was profiled, and TCRdb retains in-frame clones only, with some absent. The sample lists approximately 240,000 clones, 85% to 95% seen once, with 1.5% to 2% in the top ten. Sequencing used PBMCs or T cells enriched from blood (not recorded which). The origin of the receptors is a woman between 18 and 30 years old who had recovered from COVID-19.

The rearrangement links TRBV10-3 to TRBJ1-2; 10 bases align to TRBD1. This CDR3 has 14 amino acids. J gave up 6 bases and V 0 bases, and 1 base lay outside the gene matches. Germline V lookup: CDR1 ENHRY, CDR2 SYGVKD. CDR3 residues: CAISESGTGDGYTF. The CDR3 nucleotides are TGTGCCATCAGTGAGTCAGGGACAGGGGATGGCTACACCTTC.

The chain uses TRBV7-2 and TRBJ2-7, with 9 bases aligning to TRBD1. V was pared by 5 bases and J by 0 bases, with 5 bases of the junction left unmatched. Germline loops: CDR1 SGHTA, CDR2 FQGNSA. CDR3 length equals 15 residues. In DNA form, the CDR3 reads TGTGCCAGCAGCCGGGGGGACAGGGACTCCTACGAGCAGTACTTC. Amino acids: CASSRGDRDSYEQYF. The variable domain in full, with the rest retrieved from reference TRBV7-2 and TRBJ2-7, is GAGVSQSPSNKVTEKGKDVELRCDPISGHTALYWYRQSLGQGLEFLIYFQGNSAPDKSGLPSDRFSAERTGGSVSTLTIQRTQQEDSAVYLCASSRGDRDSYEQYFGPGTRLTVT.

This chain uses TRBV7-2 with TRBJ2-5; D is unresolved. In germline, CDR1 is SGHTA, CDR2 FQGNSA. V was shortened by 5 bases and J by 0 bases, with 7 bases between the two germline ends. The CDR3 is made up of 13 amino acids. CDR3 sequence: CASSTVYQETQYF. The CDR3 region has the DNA TGTGCCAGCAGCACAGTGTACCAAGAGACCCAGTACTTC.

J is TRBJ1-6 and V is TRBV15, with D perhaps matching TRBD1 (5 bases). The CDR3 covers 16 residues. CDR1 and CDR2 from the germline V gene are LNHNV and YYDKDF (reference sequence). V lost 0 bases to trimming and J lost 5 bases, with 11 bases between them. CDR3 protein: CATSRELTVNNSPLHF. CDR3 DNA sequence: TGTGCCACCAGCAGAGAGCTGACAGTTAATAATTCACCCCTCCACTTT. The full variable domain, with the rest looked up from reference TRBV15 and TRBJ1-6, is DAMVIQNPRYQVTQFGKPVTLSCSQTLNHNVMYWYQQKSSQAPKLLFHYYDKDFNNEADTPDNFQSRRPNTSFCFLDIRSPGLGDTAMYLCATSRELTVNNSPLHFGNGTRLTVT.

The chain uses TRBV7-8 and TRBJ1-5; D is unresolved. The germline gives CDR1 SGHVS, CDR2 FQNEAQ. This CDR3 region has 16 residues. Trimming stripped 2 bases from V and 0 bases from J, with 11 bases between. The CDR3 bases are TGTGCCAGCAGCTTAAACCGTACACGTAGCAATCAGCCCCAGCATTTT. It yields the protein CASSLNRTRSNQPQHF.

The chain joins TRBV11-3 to TRBJ1-1, with a tentative D call TRBD1 (6 bases). The V end lost 5 bases, the J end lost 0 bases, and 13 bases lay between the germline ends. Germline-derived CDR1 and CDR2 are SGHNT and YENEEA. This CDR3 contains 15 residues. The chain's CDR3 is CASSPQGHMNTEAFF. In DNA, the CDR3 is TGTGCCAGCAGCCCCCAGGGACACATGAACACTGAAGCTTTCTTT.

The V and J genes are TRBV7-5 and TRBJ1-6. TRBV7-5 is described as a pseudogene. There are 15 residues in the CDR3. DNA for the CDR3: TGTGCCAGAAGCCTAGGCCGGACTGCCAATTCACCCCTCCACTTT. Translated: CARSLGRTANSPLHF.

This chain links TRBV28 with TRBJ1-1; D is undetermined. The CDR3 covers 16 residues. In germline, CDR1 is MDHEN, CDR2 SYDVKM. Trimming took off 6 bases at V and 5 bases at J, with 22 bases between the two ends. The CDR3 here is CASRSAALTPGTEAFF. CDR3 nucleotide sequence: TGTGCCAGCAGATCGGCCGCACTTACCCCGGGGACTGAAGCTTTCTTT.